Judged by abundance, the clone carrying this TCR beta chain is large. TRBV12-4/TRBJ1-2 clonotypes were amplified with adaptor-ligated barcode primers. TCRdb called the multiplex PCR reads again in MiXCR, with one record for every CDR3 protein. The sample includes around 1,300 distinct CDR3 sequences, about 20% of them seen just once. Trimming took off 5 bases at V and 8 bases at J, with 18 bases between the two ends. This CDR3 is 14 amino acids long. The chain recombines TRBV12-3 or TRBV12-4 with TRBJ1-2; D not resolved. The clonotype originates from a female donor with breast cancer. Sequencing was done on a sample of memory CD4+ T cells sorted from blood. The subset was: memory CD4+ T cells, CD4+CD45RO+CD25-. CDR3 amino acids: CASSAPRAEKGYTF. The DNA of the CDR3 is TGTGCCAGCAGTGCACCGCGTGCAGAGAAGGGCTACACCTTC.